This T cell receptor (beta chain) came from a study of blood T cells in healthy people across ages. About the research overall: Every two T cells gave about one barcoded beta molecule via template switching. Study-level results: Naive CD4+ cells and diversity were both higher in long-lived donors than in aged donors. Per-million-T-cell TCR beta diversity fell roughly linearly with age.

Germline-derived CDR1 and CDR2 are MDHEN and SYDVKM. The CDR3 has 15 residues. Between the trimmed V and J ends, which lost 4 bases and 10 bases, there was a span of 20 bases. Turning to this clonotype: What it binds is not known.

Together with a sample-barcoded 5' primer, a J-beta primer mix was included in a second PCR lasting about 7 to 11 cycles. One entry per CDR3 protein, called by TCRdb with MiXCR from the 5' RACE reads. The sample lists hundreds of thousands of distinct CDR3 sequences, 45% to 50% occurring once. Sequencing used blood. The clonotype originates from a woman aged 55-69 years in good health. The rearrangement uses TRBV28 and TRBJ2-1; the D gene could be TRBD1 or TRBD2 (5 bases each). The CDR3: CASSSATGPSYEQFF. In DNA form, the CDR3 reads TGTGCCAGCAGTTCCGCAACGGGGCCCTCCTACGAGCAGTTCTTC.